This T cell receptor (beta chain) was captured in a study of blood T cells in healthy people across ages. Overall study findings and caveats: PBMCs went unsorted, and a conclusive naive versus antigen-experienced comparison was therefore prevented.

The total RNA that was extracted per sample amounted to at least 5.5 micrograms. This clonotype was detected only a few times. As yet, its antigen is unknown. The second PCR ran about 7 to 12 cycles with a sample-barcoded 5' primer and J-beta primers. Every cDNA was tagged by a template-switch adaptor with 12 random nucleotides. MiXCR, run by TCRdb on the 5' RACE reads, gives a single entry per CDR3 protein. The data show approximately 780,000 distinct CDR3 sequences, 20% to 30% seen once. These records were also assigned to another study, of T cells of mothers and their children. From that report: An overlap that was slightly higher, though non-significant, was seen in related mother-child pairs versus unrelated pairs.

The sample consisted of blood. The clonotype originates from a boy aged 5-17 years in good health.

DNA of the CDR3: TGCAGTGCCACTAGTAATGAAGAGACCCAGTACTTC. It codes for CSATSNEETQYF. The chain is built from TRBV20-1 and TRBJ2-5; maybe TRBD2 (5 bases). Germline V lookup: CDR1 DFQATT, CDR2 SNEGSKA (reference sequence). The CDR3 is 12 residues long. V lost 6 bases, J lost 3 bases, and 11 bases lay in between.